This T cell receptor beta chain was observed in a study of OX40 agonist ivuxolimab in advanced cancers. V gave up 0 bases and J gave up 8 bases, with 10 bases separating them. The CDR3 runs 12 residues. Germline CDR1 is SQVTM and CDR2 is ANQGSEA. Study observations and caveats: CD4+ T cells averaged fewer expanded clones than CD8+ T cells.

The protocol was immunoSEQ multiplex PCR, while the TCRdb copy is restricted to in-frame clones and leaves out a portion. Altogether about 32,000 clones are present, more than 70% being singletons, with the ten largest covering roughly 25%. A word on this clone: Its antigen is unknown.

The rearrangement joins TRBV29-1 to TRBJ1-2; D unresolved. The sequencing here drew on CD4+ or CD8+ T cells sorted from blood, taken in a trial of the OX40 agonist ivuxolimab. This clonotype was obtained from an adult with an advanced solid tumor such as melanoma, head and neck, liver or kidney cancer. CDR3 amino acids: CSVEDLSDGYTF. Written as DNA, the CDR3 is TGCAGCGTTGAAGATCTTTCGGACGGCTACACCTTC.